This T cell receptor (beta chain) was captured in a study of shared clonotypes between healthy human individuals. From germline, CDR1 is SNHLY and CDR2 FYNNEI. This CDR3 spans 10 amino acids. Trimming stripped 6 bases from V and 5 bases from J, with 4 bases between. Measured with immunoSEQ multiplex PCR; TCRdb has only the in-frame clones, and not every one. Of more than 550,000 clones detected, around 90% appear once; the ten largest clones hold 30% to 40%. The TCR was taken from a man between 18 and 29 years old in good health. Some clones in this sample may be carry-over from other donors' samples. Sequencing was carried out using memory CD8+ T cells from PBMCs. Subset of the sample: CD45RO+ cells pooled with CCR7-negative TemRA cells. The chain combines TRBV2 with TRBJ1-2; D not certain. In DNA, the CDR3 is TGTGCCAGCAGAGTTTATGGCTACACCTTC. It encodes CASRVYGYTF.